This T cell receptor (beta chain) originates from a study of T cell responses to AZD1222 COVID-19 vaccine. On this clone: Its specificity is not known.

Only in-frame clones appear in the TCRdb table, and some are missing; sequencing was by immunoSEQ multiplex PCR. The sample has some 87,000 clones, approximately 90% seen once. Germline CDR1 SGHAT, CDR2 FQDESV (reference sequence). This CDR3 has 12 residues. V lost 0 bases, J lost 9 bases, and 9 bases lay in between. Study-wide findings and caveats: Dominant CD4 TCR responses targeted spike regions 160-218 and 743-854. Unmutated variant regions reportedly attract nearly half of all spike-specific TCRs. Without day 14 samples, only post-peak T cell repertoires were studied. Spike-specific TCR repertoires showed rising breadth and depth after two AZD1222 doses.

This sequence joins TRBV11-1 and TRBJ2-7; possible D gene TRBD1, 5 bases. This receptor was identified in an adult in good health. The sample was peripheral blood, taken on day 0 of AZD1222 vaccination. This chain's CDR3 is CASSLAGRAQYF. In DNA, the CDR3 is TGTGCCAGCAGCTTAGCGGGCAGGGCGCAGTACTTC.